This T cell receptor (beta chain) emerged from a study of OX40 agonist ivuxolimab in advanced cancers. The CDR3 has 15 residues. The V and J ends lost 2 bases and 2 bases respectively, with 13 bases between them. Germline-derived CDR1 and CDR2 are MNHNS and SASEGT. Assay: immunoSEQ multiplex PCR; the TCRdb copy retains only in-frame clones and omits some. The sample comprises around 19,000 clones, 80% to 90% of which are singletons, and approximately 24% rests with the top ten. The V gene is TRBV6-1, the J gene TRBJ2-7; possibly TRBD2 for D (5 bases). The source is an adult with an advanced solid tumor such as melanoma, head and neck, liver or kidney cancer. Sample: CD4+ or CD8+ T cells sorted from blood, taken in a trial of the OX40 agonist ivuxolimab. For the CDR3, the DNA is TGTGCCAGCAGTGAAACGGGATGGAAGGCCTACGAGCAGTACTTC. Encoded protein: CASSETGWKAYEQYF.